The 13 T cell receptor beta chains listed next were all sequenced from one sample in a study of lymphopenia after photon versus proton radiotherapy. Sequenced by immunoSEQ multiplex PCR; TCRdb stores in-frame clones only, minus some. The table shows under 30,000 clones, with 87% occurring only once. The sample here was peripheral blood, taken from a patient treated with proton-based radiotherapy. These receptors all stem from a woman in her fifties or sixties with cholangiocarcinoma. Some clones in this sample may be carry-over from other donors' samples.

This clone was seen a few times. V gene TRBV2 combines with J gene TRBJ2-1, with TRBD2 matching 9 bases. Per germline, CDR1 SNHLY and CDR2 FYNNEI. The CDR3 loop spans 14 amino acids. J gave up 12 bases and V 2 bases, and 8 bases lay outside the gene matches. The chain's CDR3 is CASSELAGSPPQFF. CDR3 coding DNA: TGTGCCAGCAGTGAACTAGCGGGGTCCCCGCCGCAGTTCTTC.

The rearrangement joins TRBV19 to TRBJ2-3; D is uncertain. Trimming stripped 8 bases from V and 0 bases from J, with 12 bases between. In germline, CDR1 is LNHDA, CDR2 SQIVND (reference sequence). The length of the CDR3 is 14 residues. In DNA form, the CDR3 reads TGTGCCAGTTCCTCCGTGCCTAGCACAGATACGCAGTATTTT. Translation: CASSSVPSTDTQYF.

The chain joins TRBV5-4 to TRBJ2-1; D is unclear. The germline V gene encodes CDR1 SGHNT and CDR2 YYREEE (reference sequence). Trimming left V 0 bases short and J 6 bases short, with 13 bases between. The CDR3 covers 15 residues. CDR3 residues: CASSLDSKVFNEQFF. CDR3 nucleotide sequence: TGTGCCAGCAGCTTGGATTCCAAAGTCTTCAATGAGCAGTTCTTC.

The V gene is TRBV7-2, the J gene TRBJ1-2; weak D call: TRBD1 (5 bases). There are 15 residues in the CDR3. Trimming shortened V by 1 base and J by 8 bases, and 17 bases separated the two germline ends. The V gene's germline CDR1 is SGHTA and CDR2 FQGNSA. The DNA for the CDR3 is TGTGCCAGCAGCTTAGTTGGGGCACAGCCAAGGGGCTACACCTTC. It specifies CASSLVGAQPRGYTF.

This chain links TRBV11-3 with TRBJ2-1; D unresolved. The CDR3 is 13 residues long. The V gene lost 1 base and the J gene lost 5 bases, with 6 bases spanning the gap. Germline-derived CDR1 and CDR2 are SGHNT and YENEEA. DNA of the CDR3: TGTGCCAGCAGCTTAGGATCCGACAATGAGCAGTTCTTC. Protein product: CASSLGSDNEQFF. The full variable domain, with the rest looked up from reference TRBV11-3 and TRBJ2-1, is EAGVVQSPRYKIIEKKQPVAFWCNPISGHNTLYWYLQNLGQGPELLIRYENEEAVDDSQLPKDRFSAERLKGVDSTLKIQPAELGDSAVYLCASSLGSDNEQFFGPGTRLTVL.

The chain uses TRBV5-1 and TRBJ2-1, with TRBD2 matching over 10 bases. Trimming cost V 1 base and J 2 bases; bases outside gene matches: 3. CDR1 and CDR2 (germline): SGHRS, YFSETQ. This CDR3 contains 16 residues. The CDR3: CASSLSGTSAYNEQFF. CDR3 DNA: TGCGCCAGCAGCTTGTCCGGGACTAGCGCCTACAATGAGCAGTTCTTC.

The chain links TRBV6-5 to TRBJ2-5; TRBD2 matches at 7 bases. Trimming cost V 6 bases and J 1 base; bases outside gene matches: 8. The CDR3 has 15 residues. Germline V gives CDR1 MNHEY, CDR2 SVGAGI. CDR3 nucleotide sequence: TGTGCCAGCAGGGGAGGACTAGAGACCCAAGAGACCCAGTACTTC. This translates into CASRGGLETQETQYF.

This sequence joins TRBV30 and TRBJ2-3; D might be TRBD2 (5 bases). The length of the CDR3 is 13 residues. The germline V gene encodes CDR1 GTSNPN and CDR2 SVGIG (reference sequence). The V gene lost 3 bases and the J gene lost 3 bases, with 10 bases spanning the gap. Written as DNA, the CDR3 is TGTGCCTGGAGGCTAGCCCTTACAGATACGCAGTATTTT. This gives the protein CAWRLALTDTQYF.

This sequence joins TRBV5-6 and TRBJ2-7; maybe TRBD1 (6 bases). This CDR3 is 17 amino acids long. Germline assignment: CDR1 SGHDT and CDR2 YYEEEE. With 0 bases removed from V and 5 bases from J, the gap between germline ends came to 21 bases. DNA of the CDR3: TGTGCCAGCAGCTTGGGTCGACGGCAGGGGATGGGAGACGAGCAGTACTTC. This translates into CASSLGRRQGMGDEQYF.

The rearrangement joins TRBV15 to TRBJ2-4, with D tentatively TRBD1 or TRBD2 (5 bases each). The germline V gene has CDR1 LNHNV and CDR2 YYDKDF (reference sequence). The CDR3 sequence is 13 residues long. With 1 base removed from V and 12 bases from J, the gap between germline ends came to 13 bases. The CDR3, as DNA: TGTGCCACCAGCAGAGGTAGCGACAGCCGTCAGTACTTC. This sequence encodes CATSRGSDSRQYF.

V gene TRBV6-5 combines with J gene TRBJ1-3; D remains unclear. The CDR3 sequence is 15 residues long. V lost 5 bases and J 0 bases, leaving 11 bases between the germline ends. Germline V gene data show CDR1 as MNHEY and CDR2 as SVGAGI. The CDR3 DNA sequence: TGTGCCAGCAGTACGGGTTTTAGCTCTGGAAACACCATATATTTT. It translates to CASSTGFSSGNTIYF.

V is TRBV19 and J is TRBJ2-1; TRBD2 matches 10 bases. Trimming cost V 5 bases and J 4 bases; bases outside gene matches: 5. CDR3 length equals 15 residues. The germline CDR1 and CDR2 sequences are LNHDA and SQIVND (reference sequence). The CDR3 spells CASSRTSGFYNEQFF. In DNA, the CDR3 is TGTGCCAGTAGTCGGACTAGCGGTTTTTACAATGAGCAGTTCTTC.

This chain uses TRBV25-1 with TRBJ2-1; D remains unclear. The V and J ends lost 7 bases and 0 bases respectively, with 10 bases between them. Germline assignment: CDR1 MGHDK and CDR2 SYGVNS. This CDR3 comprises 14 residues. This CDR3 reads CASTAGVSYNEQFF. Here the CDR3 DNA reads TGTGCCAGCACCGCAGGAGTCTCCTACAATGAGCAGTTCTTC.